The clone carrying this T cell receptor (beta chain) was seen a few times. The antigen is unknown. This sample is part of a study of Graves' ophthalmopathy and Graves' hyperthyroidism. General study results and limits: At 60% to 71% sensitivity and 72.22% specificity, the model predicted progression of the ophthalmopathy.

The authors amplified TCR beta CDR3 regions from RNA transcripts. An opening RT-PCR round employed HTBI primers and preceded a second-round multiplex PCR. Using its own MiXCR run on the multiplex PCR reads, TCRdb lists one record per CDR3 protein. The sample lists more than 1,000,000 distinct CDR3 sequences; less than 45% were seen once. With 2 bases removed from V and 7 bases from J, the gap between germline ends came to 6 bases. The V gene's germline CDR1 is MNHNY and CDR2 SVGAGI (reference sequence). The CDR3 is made up of 13 amino acids. Sequencing was carried out using peripheral blood or thyroid tissue (not recorded which). This clonotype was sampled from an adult man with Graves' hyperthyroidism. J is TRBJ1-6 and V is TRBV6-6, with no clear D. The CDR3: CASSYPENSPLHF. The CDR3 coding sequence is TGTGCCAGCAGTTACCCAGAAAATTCACCCCTCCACTTT.